This entry concerns a single TCR beta chain. These data are taken from a study of OX40 agonist ivuxolimab in advanced cancers. Study-wide context: Cancers in dose escalation were hepatocellular, melanoma, renal cell and head and neck.

The CDR3 length is 13 residues. V shed 1 base and J shed 7 bases, with 8 bases lying between them. Germline lookup yields CDR1 MNHEY and CDR2 SMNVEV (reference sequence). Only in-frame clones appear in the TCRdb table, and some are missing; sequencing was by immunoSEQ multiplex PCR. Of about 58,000 clones in the sample, 75% to 90% were seen once. The cohort excluded patients with autoimmune disease history or systemic immunosuppression. The clonotype comes from an adult with an advanced solid tumor such as melanoma, head and neck, liver or kidney cancer. The chain couples TRBV27 to TRBJ2-1; perhaps TRBD1 as D (6 bases). Source: CD4+ or CD8+ T cells sorted from blood, taken in a trial of the OX40 agonist ivuxolimab. The CDR3 region has the DNA TGTGCCAGCAGTTTATGGGACAAAAATGAGCAGTTCTTC. It yields the protein CASSLWDKNEQFF.